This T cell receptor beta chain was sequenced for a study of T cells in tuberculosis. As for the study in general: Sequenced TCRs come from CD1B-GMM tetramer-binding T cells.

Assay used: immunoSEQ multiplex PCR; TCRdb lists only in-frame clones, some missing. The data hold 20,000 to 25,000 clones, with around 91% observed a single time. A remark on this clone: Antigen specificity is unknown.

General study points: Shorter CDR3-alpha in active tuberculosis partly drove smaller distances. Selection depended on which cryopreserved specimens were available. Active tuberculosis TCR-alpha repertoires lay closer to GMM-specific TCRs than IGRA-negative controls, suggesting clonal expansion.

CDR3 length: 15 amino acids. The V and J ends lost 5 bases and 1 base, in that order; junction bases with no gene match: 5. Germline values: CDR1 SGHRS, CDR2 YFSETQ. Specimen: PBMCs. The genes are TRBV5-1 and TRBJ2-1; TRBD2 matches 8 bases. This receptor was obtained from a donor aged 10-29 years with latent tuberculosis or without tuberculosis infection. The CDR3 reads CASSPQRGSYNEQFF. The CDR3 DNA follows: TGCGCCAGCAGTCCTCAGCGGGGGTCCTACAATGAGCAGTTCTTC.